These 18 T cell receptor beta chains originate from one sample sequenced in a study of regulatory T cells in long-lasting Graves disease. HTBI primers from iRepertoire and Arm-PCR of CDR3 regions yielded the TCR beta libraries. TCRdb called the multiplex PCR reads again in MiXCR, with one record for every CDR3 protein. The repertoire includes around 400,000 distinct CDR3 sequences, 21% of them detected once, and around an eighth sits in the top ten. Time point in this sample: persistent/refractory GD, antithyroid drugs over 5 years with positive TRAb. RNA extracted from PBMCs served as the sequencing template. This specimen was peripheral blood mononuclear cells (PBMCs), taken when the disease was refractory, from a patient treated with antithyroid drugs. These receptors all stem from a female donor with Graves disease.

The V gene is TRBV28, the J gene TRBJ2-3; 9 bases are shared with TRBD2. CDR3 length: 16 amino acids. CDR1 and CDR2 from the germline V gene are MDHEN and SYDVKM. The V gene end was trimmed by 5 bases and the J gene end by 4 bases; junction bases not matched to a gene: 10. CDR3 in DNA: TGTGCCAGCAGTCCCATAGCGGGAGAGGAGCCAGATACGCAGTATTTT. It translates to CASSPIAGEEPDTQYF.

Many counts were recorded for this clonotype. Mismatch with germline at one junction end may stem from a read error. The chain combines TRBV4-1 with TRBJ2-7; D is undetermined. The CDR3 extends over 13 amino acids. The germline gives CDR1 MGHRA, CDR2 YSYEKL. The CDR3 reads CASSQDRSYEQYF. DNA of the CDR3: TGTGCCAGCAGCCAAGATCGTTCCTACGAGCAGTACTTC.

This clonotype was recorded many times. The chain employs TRBV28 and TRBJ1-5; D gene uncertain. The CDR3 covers 11 residues. The V end was cut by 3 bases, the J end by 6 bases, with 3 bases between. Germline CDR1 MDHEN, CDR2 SYDVKM. Written as DNA, the CDR3 is TGTGCCAGCAGTTTCACTCAGCCCCAGCATTTT. Translated: CASSFTQPQHF.

This clonotype showed up just a few times. The gene calls are TRBV19 and TRBJ1-5; 8 nucleotides line up with TRBD1. The germline gives CDR1 LNHDA, CDR2 SQIVND (reference sequence). The CDR3 length is 15 residues. The V segment lost 3 bases and the J segment 2 bases; nucleotides outside the gene matches: 3. The CDR3 DNA is TGTGCCAGTAGTATGGACAGGGTTGGCAATCAGCCCCAGCATTTT. Its protein product is CASSMDRVGNQPQHF.

This clonotype was recorded many times. One end of the junction varies from germline; a read error may be responsible. The chain employs TRBV5-1 and TRBJ2-2; D is undetermined. The germline gives CDR1 SGHRS, CDR2 YFSETQ. This CDR3 is 14 amino acids long. CDR3 DNA: TGTGCCAGCAGCTTACTAAGTGGGACCGGGGAGCTGTTTTTT. Its protein is CASSLLSGTGELFF.

V gene TRBV4-1 combines with J gene TRBJ2-7, with D possibly TRBD2 on 6 matching bases. Trimming pared 6 bases from V and 2 bases from J, leaving 17 bases between. In germline, CDR1 is MGHRA, CDR2 YSYEKL. CDR3 size: 15 residues. Here the CDR3 DNA reads TGCGCCAGCAGAGAGGGAACGGGAGATGCCTACGAGCAGTACTTC. The encoded protein is CASREGTGDAYEQYF.

This clonotype appeared many times. The gene calls are TRBV20-1 and TRBJ2-7; the D gene is possibly TRBD1 (6 bases). V gave up 5 bases and J gave up 3 bases, with 11 bases separating them. CDR3 length: 12 amino acids. The germline gives CDR1 DFQATT, CDR2 SNEGSKA (reference sequence). The CDR3 reads CSAPPTGYEQYF. The CDR3 nucleotides are TGCAGTGCTCCACCGACAGGCTACGAGCAGTACTTC.

With respect to this clonotype: This may arise from a read error, as a much more abundant clone is one base away. The chain has TRBV2 and TRBJ2-7; D gene unclear. The germline V gene encodes CDR1 SNHLY and CDR2 FYNNEI. The CDR3 contains 14 residues. The CDR3 here is CASNERLLWNEQYF. In nucleotides, the CDR3 is TGTGCCAGCAATGAAAGACTCCTGTGGAACGAGCAGTACTTC.

This clonotype was seen repeatedly, ten times or more. This chain links TRBV12-3 or TRBV12-4 with TRBJ1-4; D possibly corresponds to TRBD1 (6 bases). CDR3 length: 14 amino acids. Trimming stripped 6 bases from V and 3 bases from J, with 11 bases between. CDR3 loop: CASRAGHSNEKLFF. In nucleotides, the CDR3 is TGTGCCAGCAGGGCGGGACACTCTAATGAAAAACTGTTTTTT.

The rearrangement uses TRBV10-3 and TRBJ1-5; maybe TRBD1 (5 bases). The V gene's germline CDR1 is ENHRY and CDR2 SYGVKD. This CDR3 comprises 14 residues. Deletions cut 6 bases from V and 7 bases from J, with 16 bases between. The DNA for the CDR3 is TGTGCCATCAGCCCCGGTGGGGCAGACCAGCCCCAGCATTTT. The encoded protein is CAISPGGADQPQHF.

In its sample, this clonotype was seen a few times. CDR3 loop: CASSPGTGMYSPLHF. The CDR3 DNA follows: TGTGCCAGCAGTCCCGGGACAGGGATGTATTCACCCCTCCACTTT. The chain is built from TRBV28 and TRBJ1-6; 9 bases map to TRBD1. CDR3 length: 15 amino acids. Looked up from germline, CDR1 is MDHEN and CDR2 is SYDVKM. V dropped 5 bases and J dropped 8; count of bases not matched to a gene: 7.

This clonotype was counted between two and nine times. The V gene is TRBV20-1, the J gene TRBJ2-7, with 8 bases aligning to TRBD1. J gave up 5 bases and V 2 bases, and 14 bases lay outside the gene matches. Germline V gives CDR1 DFQATT, CDR2 SNEGSKA (reference sequence). The CDR3 contains 16 residues. This CDR3 is CSARPYRTGTIDEQYF. Written as DNA, the CDR3 is TGCAGTGCTAGACCCTATCGGACAGGGACGATCGACGAGCAGTACTTC.

In this sample, this clonotype turned up many times. The chain combines TRBV28 with TRBJ1-2, with D possibly being TRBD1 (6 bases). Trimming took off 3 bases at V and 7 bases at J, with 15 bases between the two ends. The CDR3 consists of 14 residues. CDR1 and CDR2 from the germline V gene are MDHEN and SYDVKM. In nucleotides, the CDR3 is TGTGCCAGCAGTTTGTTAGGGGGAGAGATTGGCTACACCTTC. Its protein is CASSLLGGEIGYTF.

This clonotype was seen ten or more times. This chain uses TRBV6-1 with TRBJ2-5; TRBD1 might be the D (5 bases). V was trimmed by 4 bases and J by 5 bases, leaving 14 bases between them. Germline CDR1 is MNHNS and CDR2 is SASEGT. There are 14 residues in the CDR3. CDR3 sequence: CASSGTGLGETQYF. For the CDR3, the DNA is TGTGCCAGCAGTGGCACAGGTCTCGGGGAGACCCAGTACTTC.

This clonotype was counted at least ten times. The genes are TRBV7-2 and TRBJ2-7; TRBD2 aligns across 8 bases. V shed 3 bases, J shed 5 bases, and the junction held 6 bases outside the gene matches. CDR1 SGHTA and CDR2 FQGNSA come from the germline V gene. This CDR3 has 14 amino acids. As DNA, the CDR3 is TGTGCCAGCAGCTTCCGAAGCGGGAGCAACGAGCAGTACTTC. Encoded protein: CASSFRSGSNEQYF. The whole variable domain, remainder taken from reference TRBV7-2 and TRBJ2-7, is GAGVSQSPSNKVTEKGKDVELRCDPISGHTALYWYRQSLGQGLEFLIYFQGNSAPDKSGLPSDRFSAERTGGSVSTLTIQRTQQEDSAVYLCASSFRSGSNEQYFGPGTRLTVT.

In this sample, this clonotype turned up many times. The V gene is TRBV7-9, the J gene TRBJ2-5; 10 bases are a match to TRBD1. The length of the CDR3 is 15 residues. V was pared by 5 bases and J by 2 bases, with 5 bases of the junction left unmatched. Germline-derived CDR1 and CDR2 are SEHNR and FQNEAQ (reference sequence). The CDR3 here is CASSRGQGDQETQYF. CDR3 coding DNA: TGTGCCAGCAGCAGAGGACAGGGGGATCAAGAGACCCAGTACTTC.

The V call is TRBV20-1, the J call TRBJ2-1; unclear D gene. The CDR3 runs 13 residues. The V and J ends lost 5 bases and 0 bases respectively, with 8 bases between them. Germline V gene sequence: CDR1 DFQATT, CDR2 SNEGSKA (reference sequence). The CDR3 region is CSAQGGSYNEQFF. The CDR3, as DNA: TGCAGTGCTCAAGGTGGCTCCTACAATGAGCAGTTCTTC.

CDR3 nucleotide sequence: TGTGCCAGCCTTGATACGGGACAGGGGGCGCAACGTGAAAAACTGTTTTTT. Residues: CASLDTGQGAQREKLFF. The V call is TRBV2, the J call TRBJ1-4, with 12 bases that match TRBD1. This CDR3 region has 17 residues. The V gene's germline CDR1 is SNHLY and CDR2 FYNNEI. Unmatched junction bases numbered 14, after V lost 8 bases and J lost 7 bases. Full variable domain (rest looked up from reference TRBV2 and TRBJ1-4): EPEVTQTPSHQVTQMGQEVILRCVPISNHLYFYWYRQILGQKVEFLVSFYNNEISEKSEIFDDQFSVERPDGSNFTLKIRSTKLEDSAMYFCASLDTGQGAQREKLFFGSGTQLSVL.